Included here is one TCR beta chain sequence, with context. This entry comes from a study of blood T cell repertoires in COVID-19. In the study's own analysis: It was from reference gene primer amplification that nucleated cell counts were estimated. TCRdb's table, derived via immunoSEQ multiplex PCR, lists solely in-frame clones and lacks some. The V and J calls and clone size were taken over from that table, and D and trimming were inferred from the DNA. Of roughly 130,000 clones in the sample, about 79% are singletons; the top ten hold around 15%. The germline V gene has CDR1 LNHDA and CDR2 SQIVND (reference sequence). Trimming removed 4 bases at V and 8 bases at J, with 23 bases between. CDR3 length: 17 residues.

The chain combines TRBV19 with TRBJ1-4; D might be TRBD1 (6 bases). The sample consisted of peripheral blood. The TCR sequence derives from a woman aged 45 to 65 with acute or convalescent COVID-19. The CDR3 DNA sequence: TGTGCCAGTAGTAGGCTTCGATGGGGGGGCGCGGGGGAAAAACTGTTTTTT. It is translated as CASSRLRWGGAGEKLFF.